Listed here are 11 T cell receptor beta chains from one sample, sequenced in a study of T-cell reconstitution after alpha-beta-depleted transplantation in children. Researchers prepared the TCRbeta library using unique molecular identifiers, the study reports. Using its own MiXCR run on the PCR reads, TCRdb lists one record per CDR3 protein. This table holds a few hundred thousand distinct CDR3 sequences, 13% found once. Sample: PBMCs, taken from the stem cell graft. All receptors come from a human donor who donated a stem cell graft to a child with Fanconi anemia.

This clonotype came up many times. The gene calls are TRBV10-3 and TRBJ2-2; TRBD1 aligns across 8 bases. CDR1 and CDR2 from the germline V gene are ENHRY and SYGVKD. V was pared by 8 bases and J by 3 bases, with 11 bases of the junction left unmatched. The CDR3 covers 16 residues. The CDR3 reads CAIGGDRQGYTGELFF. The CDR3 DNA follows: TGTGCCATCGGGGGTGATCGACAGGGGTACACCGGGGAGCTGTTTTTT.

This clonotype occurred a few times. The chain couples TRBV7-2 to TRBJ1-2, with unresolved D. The CDR3 has 14 residues. Trimming took off 1 base at V and 6 bases at J, with 12 bases between the two ends. The germline gives CDR1 SGHTA, CDR2 FQGNSA. The CDR3 bases are TGTGCCAGCAGCTTAGGTAAAGGTCAACATGGCTACACCTTC. Amino acid sequence: CASSLGKGQHGYTF.

This clonotype was seen a handful of times. This sequence joins TRBV5-1 and TRBJ2-7; the match to TRBD1 covers 8 bases. The CDR3 consists of 14 residues. Germline CDR1 SGHRS, CDR2 YFSETQ. Losses at the gene ends were 5 bases for V and 7 bases for J; bases not matched to a gene: 11. CDR3 sequence (DNA): TGCGCCAGCAGGACCGGGACAGGTACGTCTGAGCAGTACGTC. Translation: CASRTGTGTSEQYV.

The V gene is TRBV7-2, the J gene TRBJ1-1, with a possible D match to TRBD1 (5 bases). The V end was cut by 2 bases, the J end by 4 bases, with 14 bases between. The CDR3 runs 15 residues. CDR1 is SGHTA, CDR2 FQGNSA, per germline. The chain's CDR3 is CASSLSGGPSTEAFF. CDR3 DNA: TGTGCCAGCAGCTTAAGCGGGGGACCGAGCACTGAAGCTTTCTTT.

The rearrangement uses TRBV29-1 and TRBJ1-2; maybe TRBD1 (5 bases). The ends were cut back, 5 bases at V and 4 bases at J, with 11 bases in the middle. This CDR3 region has 12 residues. Germline V gene data show CDR1 as SQVTM and CDR2 as ANQGSEA. For the CDR3, the DNA is TGCAGCGTTCCGGGACGGACCTATGGCTACACCTTC. This encodes CSVPGRTYGYTF.

This clonotype was counted ten times or more. The chain carries TRBV29-1 and TRBJ2-1, with D unresolved. Trimming left V 5 bases short and J 1 base short, with 12 bases between. CDR1 is SQVTM and CDR2 is ANQGSEA in the germline V gene. This CDR3 region has 14 residues. The chain's CDR3 is CSVFLSESYNEQFF. The CDR3 nucleotides are TGCAGCGTTTTCCTAAGCGAGTCCTACAATGAGCAGTTCTTC.

V usage is TRBV7-2 and J usage is TRBJ2-1; D is perhaps TRBD1 (5 bases). The CDR3 totals 16 residues. Germline loops: CDR1 SGHTA, CDR2 FQGNSA. Trimming removed 5 bases from V and 7 bases from J, with 21 bases in between. CDR3 region: CASSPSVQAYGNEQFF. CDR3 DNA: TGTGCCAGCAGCCCTAGTGTACAGGCCTACGGGAATGAGCAGTTCTTC.

The chain has TRBV12-5 and TRBJ1-1; D call uncertain. The ends were cut back, 7 bases at V and 4 bases at J, with 16 bases in the middle. CDR3 size: 14 residues. Germline V gives CDR1 LGHNT, CDR2 FRNRAP. CDR3 protein: CASAPKVFGTEAFF. The CDR3 bases are TGTGCTAGTGCCCCGAAGGTTTTCGGCACTGAAGCTTTCTTT.

The gene calls are TRBV6-5 and TRBJ1-2, with 10 bases fitting TRBD1. J gave up 2 bases and V 0 bases, and 3 bases lay outside the gene matches. Germline V gene data show CDR1 as MNHEY and CDR2 as SVGAGI. This CDR3 is 16 amino acids long. CDR3 in amino acids: CASSYSGTGVNYGYTF. In DNA, the CDR3 is TGTGCCAGCAGTTACTCCGGGACAGGGGTAAACTATGGCTACACCTTC.

This chain connects TRBV20-1 to TRBJ2-3, with 7 bases identical to TRBD2. Per the germline V gene, CDR1 is DFQATT and CDR2 is SNEGSKA (reference sequence). The CDR3 runs 14 residues. V lost 6 bases to trimming and J lost 1 base; unmatched junction nucleotides: 7. The DNA of the CDR3 is TGCAGTGCCCGCGGGGGACCTGGCACAGATACGCAGTATTTT. Translated: CSARGGPGTDTQYF.

The rearrangement joins TRBV28 to TRBJ1-2; weak D call: TRBD1 (6 bases). The V gene's germline CDR1 is MDHEN and CDR2 SYDVKM. The CDR3 extends over 12 amino acids. V shed 10 bases and J shed 2 bases, with 11 bases lying between them. The CDR3 DNA is TGTGCCACTTCAGACAGGAACTATGGCTACACCTTC. Its protein product is CATSDRNYGYTF.